The entry that follows covers one T cell receptor (beta chain) sequence. The protocol was immunoSEQ multiplex PCR, while the TCRdb copy is restricted to in-frame clones and leaves out a portion. The table records about 84,000 clones, roughly 87% of them present only once. Germline CDR1 GTSNPN, CDR2 SVGIG (reference sequence). This CDR3 region has 14 residues. V lost 1 base and J lost 3, with 9 bases in between. This sample stems from a study of OX40 agonist ivuxolimab in advanced cancers. Study overall: Patients assigned to dose escalation were diagnosed with hepatocellular carcinoma, melanoma, renal cell or head and neck cancer.

The chain is built from TRBV30 and TRBJ1-4; no definite D call. The TCR sequence derives from an adult with an advanced solid tumor such as melanoma, head and neck, liver or kidney cancer. Sequencing used CD4+ or CD8+ T cells sorted from blood, obtained in a trial of the OX40 agonist ivuxolimab. CDR3 protein: CAWSEGGANEKLFF. The CDR3 nucleotides read TGTGCCTGGAGTGAGGGTGGGGCTAATGAAAAACTGTTTTTT.